The clone carrying this T cell receptor beta chain counts as medium-sized. The time point here: blood at routine non-recurrence follow-up after resection. Without sorting, whole RNA was sequenced from tumor, nontumor lung or frozen PBMC. CDR3 length: 11 residues. Between the trimmed V and J ends, which lost 7 bases and 1 base, there was a span of 4 bases. TCRdb passed the 5' RACE reads through MiXCR, listing each CDR3 protein once. Among roughly 26,000 distinct CDR3 sequences listed, roughly 5.5% were seen once. The record originates from a study of spatial heterogeneity in lung cancer. Across the whole study: Donors were fewer than 90 untreated early-stage non-small cell lung cancer patients. Sequenced were any available follow-up PBMC samples, which had been obtained a median of about 22 months after resection. Sequence detection consistently recorded a greater number of beta-chain than alpha-chain sequences.

The source material was PBMCs, sampled at follow-up. J is TRBJ1-1 and V is TRBV12-3 or TRBV12-4; D not certain. This TCR was sampled from a male donor with early-stage non-small cell lung cancer. The DNA for the CDR3 is TGTGCCAGCAAGGGGAACACTGAAGCTTTCTTT. Its protein is CASKGNTEAFF.